The TCR beta chain described here comes from a study of cytotoxic CD8 clonotypes in ibrutinib-treated CLL. Study context: Patients gave response samples after a median about eleven months of treatment, range 6 to 36. Overall study findings and caveats: Researchers report that baseline clonality outpaced age-matched healthy donors and tracked circulating CD8+ T-cell counts.

The protocol was immunoSEQ multiplex PCR, while the TCRdb copy is restricted to in-frame clones and leaves out a portion. The table shows about 29,000 clones, with roughly 69% occurring only once. Note on this clone: The antigen remains unidentified.

Looked up from germline, CDR1 is MNHNY and CDR2 is SVGAGI (reference sequence). Losses at the gene ends were 7 bases for V and 10 bases for J; bases not matched to a gene: 11. The CDR3 length is 13 residues. Source: PBMCs, taken after 24 months of ibrutinib treatment. This TCR derives from a human donor with chronic lymphocytic leukemia. V and J are TRBV6-6 and TRBJ1-2, with 8 bases matching TRBD1. In DNA, the CDR3 is TGTGCCAGCACCACACCCATGGACAGGGTCTACACCTTC. As protein: CASTTPMDRVYTF.